This paragraph covers one T cell receptor (beta chain) sequence. The CDR3 has 15 residues. The V gene end was trimmed by 8 bases and the J gene end by 5 bases; junction bases not matched to a gene: 10. CDR1 and CDR2 (germline): LGHNT, FRNRAP. Assay: immunoSEQ multiplex PCR; the TCRdb copy retains only in-frame clones and omits some. Here the sample spans some 140,000 clones, 87% being singletons. The data originate from a study of blood T cell repertoires in COVID-19. Sequenced input: peripheral blood. The clonotype originates from a man aged 45-60 years with active COVID-19. The rearrangement joins TRBV12-5 to TRBJ2-3; TRBD2 matches 10 bases. This CDR3 reads CASLSLAGTLDTQYF. CDR3 nucleotides: TGTGCTAGTTTGTCACTAGCGGGAACCTTAGATACGCAGTATTTT.